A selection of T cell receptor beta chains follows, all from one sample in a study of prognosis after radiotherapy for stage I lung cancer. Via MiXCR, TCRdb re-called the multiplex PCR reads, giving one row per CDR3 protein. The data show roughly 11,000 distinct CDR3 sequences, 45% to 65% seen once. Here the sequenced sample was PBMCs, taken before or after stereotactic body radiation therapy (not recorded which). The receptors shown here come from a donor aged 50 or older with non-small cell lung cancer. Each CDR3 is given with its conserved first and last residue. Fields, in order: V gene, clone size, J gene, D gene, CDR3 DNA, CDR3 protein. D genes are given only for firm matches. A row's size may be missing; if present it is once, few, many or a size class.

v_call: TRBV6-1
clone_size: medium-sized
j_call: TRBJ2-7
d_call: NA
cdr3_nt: TGTGCCAGCAGTGAATTTGTCGCTCAATACGAGCAGTACTTC
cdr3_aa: CASSEFVAQYEQYF

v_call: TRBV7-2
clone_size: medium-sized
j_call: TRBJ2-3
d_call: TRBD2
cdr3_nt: TGTGCCAGCAGCCCCCCTCTAAGGGCGGGAGGGCCGGATCATTTGGAAGATACGCAGTATTTT
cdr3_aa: CASSPPLRAGGPDHLEDTQYF

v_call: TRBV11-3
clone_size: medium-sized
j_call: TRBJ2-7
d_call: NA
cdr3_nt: TGTGCCAGCAGCTTAGAACCCGGGACATTTGGCGAGCAGTACTTC
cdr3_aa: CASSLEPGTFGEQYF

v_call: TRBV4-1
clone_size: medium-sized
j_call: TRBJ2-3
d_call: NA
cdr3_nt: TGCGCCAGCAGCCAGCGTGGCACAGATACGCAGTATTTT
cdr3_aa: CASSQRGTDTQYF

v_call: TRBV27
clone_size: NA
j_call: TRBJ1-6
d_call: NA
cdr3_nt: TGTGCCAGCACTCTGGTAAATTCACCCCTCCACTTT
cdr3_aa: CASTLVNSPLHF

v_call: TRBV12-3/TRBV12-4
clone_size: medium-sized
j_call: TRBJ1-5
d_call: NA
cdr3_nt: TGTGCCAGCGCAAAGGGTCAGCCCCAGCATTTT
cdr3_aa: CASAKGQPQHF

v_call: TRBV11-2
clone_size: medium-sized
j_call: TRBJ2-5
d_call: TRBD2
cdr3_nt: TGTGCCAGCAGCTTAGGAGGGACTAGCCAAGAGACCCAGTACTTC
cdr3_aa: CASSLGGTSQETQYF

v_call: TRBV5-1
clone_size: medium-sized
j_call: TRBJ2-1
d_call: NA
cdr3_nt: TGCGCCAGCAGCTTGCAGGCGTCCTCAGATGAGCAGTTCTTC
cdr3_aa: CASSLQASSDEQFF

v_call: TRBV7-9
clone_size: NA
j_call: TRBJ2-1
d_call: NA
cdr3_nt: TGTGCCAGCAGCTTAGGACTAGGGTTTTACAATGAGCAGTTCTTC
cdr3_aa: CASSLGLGFYNEQFF

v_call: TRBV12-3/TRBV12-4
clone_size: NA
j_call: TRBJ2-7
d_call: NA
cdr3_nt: TGTGCCAGCAGTCGGAGCTCCTACGAGCAGTACTTC
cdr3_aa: CASSRSSYEQYF

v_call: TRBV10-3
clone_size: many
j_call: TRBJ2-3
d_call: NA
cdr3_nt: TGTGCCATCAGTGAGCCGCCGAACTCTGTCACAGATACGCAGTATTTT
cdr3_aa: CAISEPPNSVTDTQYF

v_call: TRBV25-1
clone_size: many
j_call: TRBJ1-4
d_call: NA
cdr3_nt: TGTGCCAGCAGTGATCGGGCAACTAATGAAAAACTGTTTTTT
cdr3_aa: CASSDRATNEKLFF

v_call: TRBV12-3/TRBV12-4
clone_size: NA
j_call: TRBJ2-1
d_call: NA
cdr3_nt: TGTGCCAGCAGTTTATCCGGTGGGGGGGCCAGTGAGCAGTTCTTC
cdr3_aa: CASSLSGGGASEQFF

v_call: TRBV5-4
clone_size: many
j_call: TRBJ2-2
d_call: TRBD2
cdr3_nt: TGTGCCAGCAGCTTACCTGGGGGGGCGAACACCGGGGAGCTGTTTTTT
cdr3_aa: CASSLPGGANTGELFF